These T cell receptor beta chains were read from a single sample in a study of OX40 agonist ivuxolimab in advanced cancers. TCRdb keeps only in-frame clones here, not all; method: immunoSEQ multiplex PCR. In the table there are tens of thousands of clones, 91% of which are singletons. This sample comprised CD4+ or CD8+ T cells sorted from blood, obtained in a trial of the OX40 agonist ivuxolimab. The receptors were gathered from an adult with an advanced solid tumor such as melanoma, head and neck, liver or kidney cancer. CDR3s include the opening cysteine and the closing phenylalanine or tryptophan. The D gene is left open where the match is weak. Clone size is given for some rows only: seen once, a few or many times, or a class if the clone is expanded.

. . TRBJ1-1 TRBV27 CASSRTGSWMNTEAFF TGTGCCAGCAGCCGTACAGGGTCCTGGATGAACACTGAAGCTTTCTTT
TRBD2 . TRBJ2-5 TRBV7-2 CASSAIAGRETQYF TGTGCCAGCAGCGCCATAGCGGGAAGGGAGACCCAGTACTTC
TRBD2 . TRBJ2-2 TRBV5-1 CASSVRITAGGHGELFF TGCGCCAGCAGCGTGCGAATTACGGCGGGAGGGCACGGGGAGCTGTTTTTT
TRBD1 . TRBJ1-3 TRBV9 CASSVGTGFSGNTIYF TGTGCCAGCAGCGTAGGGACAGGGTTCTCTGGAAACACCATATATTTT
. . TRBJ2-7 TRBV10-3 CAISVGRSYEQYF TGTGCCATCAGTGTGGGCAGATCCTACGAGCAGTACTTC
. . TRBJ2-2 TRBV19 CATRQDEGYTGELFF TGTGCCACCCGTCAGGATGAGGGGTACACCGGGGAGCTGTTTTTT
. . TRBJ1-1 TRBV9 CASSLSMNTEAFF TGTGCCAGCAGCCTTTCAATGAACACTGAAGCTTTCTTT
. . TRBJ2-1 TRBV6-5 CASSSPAPRGHEQFF TGTGCCAGCAGTTCTCCGGCGCCGAGGGGACATGAGCAGTTCTTC
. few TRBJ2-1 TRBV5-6 CASSFRSSPYNEQFF TGTGCCAGCAGCTTTCGTAGCAGCCCCTACAATGAGCAGTTCTTC
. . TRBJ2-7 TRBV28 CASSLGQSVKQYF TGTGCCAGCAGCCTTGGACAGTCTGTGAAGCAGTACTTC
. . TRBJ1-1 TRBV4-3 CASSTSGVNTEAFF TGCGCCAGCAGCACCTCAGGCGTAAACACTGAAGCTTTCTTT
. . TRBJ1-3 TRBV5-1 CASSQFSGTGGNTIYF TGCGCCAGCAGCCAGTTCTCAGGGACTGGTGGAAACACCATATATTTT
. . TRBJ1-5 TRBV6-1 CASSEGTVNSNQPQHF TGTGCCAGCAGTGAAGGGACAGTGAATAGCAATCAGCCCCAGCATTTT
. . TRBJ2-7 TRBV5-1 CASSLNVASSYEQYF TGCGCCAGCAGCCTGAATGTGGCGAGCTCCTACGAGCAGTACTTC
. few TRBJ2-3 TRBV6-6 CASSPSGSTDTQYF TGTGCCAGCAGTCCCAGCGGGAGCACAGATACGCAGTATTTT
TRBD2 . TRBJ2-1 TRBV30 CAWSELAGVNEQFF TGTGCCTGGAGTGAACTAGCGGGAGTCAATGAGCAGTTCTTC
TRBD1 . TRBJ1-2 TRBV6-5 CASSPRDRDGYTF TGTGCCAGCAGTCCCAGGGACAGGGACGGCTACACCTTC